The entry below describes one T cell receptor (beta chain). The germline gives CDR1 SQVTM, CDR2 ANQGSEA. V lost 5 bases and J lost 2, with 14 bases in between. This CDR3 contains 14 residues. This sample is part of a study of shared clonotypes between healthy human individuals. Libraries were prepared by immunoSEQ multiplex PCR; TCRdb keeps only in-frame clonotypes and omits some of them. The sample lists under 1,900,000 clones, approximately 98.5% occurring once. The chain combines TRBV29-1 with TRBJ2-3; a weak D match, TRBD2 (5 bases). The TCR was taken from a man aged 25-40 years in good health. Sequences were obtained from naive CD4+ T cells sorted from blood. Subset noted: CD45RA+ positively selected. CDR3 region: CSVSAGGITDTQYF. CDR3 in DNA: TGCAGCGTTTCCGCGGGCGGAATCACAGATACGCAGTATTTT.